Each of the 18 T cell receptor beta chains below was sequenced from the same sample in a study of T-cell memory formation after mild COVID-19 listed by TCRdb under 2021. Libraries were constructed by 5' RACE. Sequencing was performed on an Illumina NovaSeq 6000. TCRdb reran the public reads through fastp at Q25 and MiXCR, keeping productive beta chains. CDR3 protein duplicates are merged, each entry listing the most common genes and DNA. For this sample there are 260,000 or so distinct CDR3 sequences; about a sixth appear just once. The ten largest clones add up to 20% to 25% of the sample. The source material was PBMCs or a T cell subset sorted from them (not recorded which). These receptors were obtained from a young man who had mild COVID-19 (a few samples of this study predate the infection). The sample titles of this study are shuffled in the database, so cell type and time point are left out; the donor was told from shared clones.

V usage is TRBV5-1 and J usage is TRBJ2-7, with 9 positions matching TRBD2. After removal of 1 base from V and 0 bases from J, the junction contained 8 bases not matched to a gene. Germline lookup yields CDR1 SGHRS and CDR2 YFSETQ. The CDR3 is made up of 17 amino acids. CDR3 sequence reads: CASSLRLAGTSSYEQYV. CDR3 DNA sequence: TGCGCCAGCAGCTTGAGGCTAGCGGGGACCAGCTCCTACGAGCAGTACGTC.

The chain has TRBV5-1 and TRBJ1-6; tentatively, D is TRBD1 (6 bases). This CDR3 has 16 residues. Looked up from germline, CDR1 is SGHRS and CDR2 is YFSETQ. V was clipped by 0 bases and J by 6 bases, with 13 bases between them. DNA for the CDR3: TGCGCCAGCAGCTTGGGAACAGGGAGCGCTAATTCACCCCTCCACTTT. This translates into CASSLGTGSANSPLHF.

In DNA form, the CDR3 reads TGTGCCAGCAGTAACACCGGGGGAGGGGATACGCAGTATTTT. Protein sequence: CASSNTGGGDTQYF. The chain joins TRBV6-5 to TRBJ2-3, with 7 bases that match TRBD2. Per germline, CDR1 MNHEY and CDR2 SVGAGI. Trimming removed 5 bases from V and 6 bases from J; junction bases left unmatched: 8. The CDR3 consists of 14 residues.

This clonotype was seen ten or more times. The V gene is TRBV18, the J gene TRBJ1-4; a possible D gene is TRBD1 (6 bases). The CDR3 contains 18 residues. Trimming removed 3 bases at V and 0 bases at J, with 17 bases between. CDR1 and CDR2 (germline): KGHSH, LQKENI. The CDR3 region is CASSPSVGGVATNEKLFF. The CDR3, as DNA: TGTGCCAGCTCACCCTCGGTGGGGGGCGTCGCAACTAATGAAAAACTGTTTTTT.

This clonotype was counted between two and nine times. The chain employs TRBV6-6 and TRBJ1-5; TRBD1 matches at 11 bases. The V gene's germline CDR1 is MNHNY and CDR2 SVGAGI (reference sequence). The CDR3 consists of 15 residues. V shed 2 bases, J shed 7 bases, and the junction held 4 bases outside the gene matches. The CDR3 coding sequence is TGTGCCAGCAGTTACAGGGACAGGGGGGGACAGCCCCAGCATTTT. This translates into CASSYRDRGGQPQHF.

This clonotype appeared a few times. The CDR3 coding sequence is TGTGCCAGCGCCCCTCAAACCGGGCCCTCGGCCTACACCGGGGAGCTGTTTTTT. This translates into CASAPQTGPSAYTGELFF. The chain couples TRBV7-9 to TRBJ2-2, with unresolved D. V was cut by 8 bases and J by 3 bases, with 25 bases left in between. The CDR3 spans 18 residues. From germline, CDR1 is SEHNR and CDR2 FQNEAQ (reference sequence).

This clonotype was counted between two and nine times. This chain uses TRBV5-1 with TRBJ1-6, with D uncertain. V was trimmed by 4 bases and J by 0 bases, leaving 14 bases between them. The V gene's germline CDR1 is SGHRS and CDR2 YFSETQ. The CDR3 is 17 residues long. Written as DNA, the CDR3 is TGCGCCAGCAGCCCTACGGGGTGGAGCTCCTATAATTCACCCCTCCACTTT. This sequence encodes CASSPTGWSSYNSPLHF.

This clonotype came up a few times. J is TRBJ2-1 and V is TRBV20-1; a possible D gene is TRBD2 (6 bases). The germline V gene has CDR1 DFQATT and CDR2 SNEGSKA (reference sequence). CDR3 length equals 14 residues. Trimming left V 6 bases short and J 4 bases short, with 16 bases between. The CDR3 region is CSAPESGQYNEQFF. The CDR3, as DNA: TGCAGTGCCCCCGAAAGCGGGCAGTACAATGAGCAGTTCTTC.

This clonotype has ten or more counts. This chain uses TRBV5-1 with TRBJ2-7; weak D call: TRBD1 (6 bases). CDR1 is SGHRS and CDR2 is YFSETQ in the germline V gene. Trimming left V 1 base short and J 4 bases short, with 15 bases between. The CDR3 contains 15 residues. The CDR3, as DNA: TGCGCCAGCAGCTTGTCCTACTCAGGGGTTTACGAGCAGTACTTC. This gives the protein CASSLSYSGVYEQYF.

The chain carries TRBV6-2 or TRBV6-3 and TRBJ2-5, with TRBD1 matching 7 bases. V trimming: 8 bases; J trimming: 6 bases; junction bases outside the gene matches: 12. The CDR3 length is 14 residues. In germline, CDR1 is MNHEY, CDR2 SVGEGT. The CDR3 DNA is TGTGCCAGCGTAGGTGCAGGGGGATGGAAGACCCAGTACTTC. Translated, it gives CASVGAGGWKTQYF.

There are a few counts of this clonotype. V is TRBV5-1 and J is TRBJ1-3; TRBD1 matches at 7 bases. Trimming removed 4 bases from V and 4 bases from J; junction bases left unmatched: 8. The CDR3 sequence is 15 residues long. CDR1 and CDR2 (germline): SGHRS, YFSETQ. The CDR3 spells CASSEQGMSGNTIYF. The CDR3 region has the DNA TGCGCCAGCAGCGAACAGGGGATGTCAGGAAACACCATATATTTT.

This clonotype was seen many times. The chain's CDR3 is CASSLESWDTQYF. The CDR3, as DNA: TGTGCCAGCAGCTTAGAGTCTTGGGATACGCAGTATTTT. J is TRBJ2-3 and V is TRBV7-2; D uncertain. Trimming took off 1 base at V and 6 bases at J, with 8 bases between the two ends. The germline CDR1 and CDR2 sequences are SGHTA and FQGNSA. The CDR3 sequence is 13 residues long. The complete variable domain, with remaining parts taken from reference TRBV7-2 and TRBJ2-3, reads GAGVSQSPSNKVTEKGKDVELRCDPISGHTALYWYRQSLGQGLEFLIYFQGNSAPDKSGLPSDRFSAERTGGSVSTLTIQRTQQEDSAVYLCASSLESWDTQYFGPGTRLTVL.

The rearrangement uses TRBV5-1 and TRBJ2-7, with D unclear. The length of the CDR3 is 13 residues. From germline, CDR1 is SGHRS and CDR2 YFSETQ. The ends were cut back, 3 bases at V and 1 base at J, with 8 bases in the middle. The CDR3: CASSSTSSYEQYF. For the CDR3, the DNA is TGCGCCAGCAGCTCGACAAGTTCCTACGAGCAGTACTTC.

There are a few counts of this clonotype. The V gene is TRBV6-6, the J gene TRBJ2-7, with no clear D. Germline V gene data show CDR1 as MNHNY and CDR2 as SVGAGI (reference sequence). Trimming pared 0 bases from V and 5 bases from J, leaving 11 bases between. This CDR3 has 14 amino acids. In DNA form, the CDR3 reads TGTGCCAGCAGTTACTCAGGCAGGAACCACGAGCAGTACGTC. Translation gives CASSYSGRNHEQYV.

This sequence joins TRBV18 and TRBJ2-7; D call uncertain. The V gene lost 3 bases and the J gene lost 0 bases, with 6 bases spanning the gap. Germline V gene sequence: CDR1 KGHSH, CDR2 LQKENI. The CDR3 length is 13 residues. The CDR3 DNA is TGTGCCAGCTCACCCCCGAGCTCCTACGAGCAGTACTTC. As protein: CASSPPSSYEQYF. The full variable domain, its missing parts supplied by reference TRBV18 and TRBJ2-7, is NAGVMQNPRHLVRRRGQEARLRCSPMKGHSHVYWYRQLPEEGLKFMVYLQKENIIDESGMPKERFSAEFPKEGPSILRIQQVVRGDSAAYFCASSPPSSYEQYFGPGTRLTVT.

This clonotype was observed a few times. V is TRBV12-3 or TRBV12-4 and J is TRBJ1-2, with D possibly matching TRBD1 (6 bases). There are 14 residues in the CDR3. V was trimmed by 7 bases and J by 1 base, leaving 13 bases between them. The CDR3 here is CASTMTGSNYGYTF. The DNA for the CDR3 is TGTGCCAGCACCATGACAGGTAGTAACTATGGCTACACCTTC.

In DNA form, the CDR3 reads TGTGCCAGCAGTTCACCCCTACCGGGACAGGGGACAGAGCAGTACGTC. Its protein is CASSSPLPGQGTEQYV. The chain carries TRBV28 and TRBJ2-7; TRBD1 aligns across 10 bases. The V gene's germline CDR1 is MDHEN and CDR2 SYDVKM. With V trimmed by 4 bases and J by 7 bases, 13 bases remained unmatched. This CDR3 comprises 16 residues.

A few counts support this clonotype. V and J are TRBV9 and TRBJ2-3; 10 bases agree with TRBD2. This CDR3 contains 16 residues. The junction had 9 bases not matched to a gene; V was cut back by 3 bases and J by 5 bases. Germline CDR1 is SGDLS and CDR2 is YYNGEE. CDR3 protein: CASSGHSGGPGDTQYF. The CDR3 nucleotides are TGTGCCAGCAGCGGACATAGCGGGGGGCCGGGAGATACGCAGTATTTT.